The 26 T cell receptor beta chains below were found in one sample sequenced in a study of blood T cell repertoires in COVID-19. The table came from immunoSEQ multiplex PCR; TCRdb's copy has only in-frame clones and leaves some out. The sample holds 350,000 or so clones, around 87% seen once. Sequenced input: peripheral blood. Receptors originate from a man aged 18 to 29 with active or convalescent COVID-19.

A few counts support this clone. The chain has TRBV6-5 and TRBJ1-4, with a tentative D call TRBD1 (6 bases). Trimming shortened V by 6 bases and J by 7 bases, and 18 bases separated the two germline ends. CDR3 length equals 15 residues. Per the germline V gene, CDR1 is MNHEY and CDR2 is SVGAGI. The CDR3, as DNA: TGTGCCAGCAGCTTTCAGGGGCCAAATCCTGAAAAACTGTTTTTT. Its protein is CASSFQGPNPEKLFF.

V gene TRBV7-3 combines with J gene TRBJ2-3; 8 bases are a match to TRBD1. Germline lookup yields CDR1 SGHTA and CDR2 FQGTGA. V shed 5 bases, J shed 4 bases, and the junction held 5 bases outside the gene matches. The CDR3 is 14 amino acids. Here the CDR3 reads CASSPTGGPDTQYF. As DNA, the CDR3 is TGTGCCAGCAGCCCCACAGGGGGTCCAGATACGCAGTATTTT.

The chain has TRBV30 and TRBJ1-5; 8 bases fit TRBD1. CDR3 length: 16 residues. Germline loops: CDR1 GTSNPN, CDR2 SVGIG (reference sequence). The V and J ends lost 1 base and 7 bases, in that order; junction bases with no gene match: 12. As DNA, the CDR3 is TGTGCCTGGAGTGCAGGGGGCGGGAAATTTAAGCAGCCCCAGCATTTT. Amino acid sequence: CAWSAGGGKFKQPQHF.

The V gene is TRBV25-1, the J gene TRBJ2-3; 7 positions agree with TRBD2. In germline, CDR1 is MGHDK, CDR2 SYGVNS. V shed 1 base and J 0 bases; nucleotides not matched to a gene: 4. The CDR3 loop spans 16 amino acids. DNA of the CDR3: TGTGCCAGCAGTGAATCGACTAGCCTTAGCACAGATACGCAGTATTTT. This codes for CASSESTSLSTDTQYF.

V and J are TRBV19 and TRBJ1-3; 9 bases are a match to TRBD1. With V trimmed by 9 bases and J by 3 bases, 6 bases remained unmatched. Germline assignment: CDR1 LNHDA and CDR2 SQIVND (reference sequence). This CDR3 comprises 14 residues. CDR3 residues: CASRQGDFGNTIYF. The CDR3, as DNA: TGTGCCAGCCGACAGGGGGACTTTGGAAACACCATATATTTT.

This chain joins TRBV14 and TRBJ2-5; 9 bases line up with TRBD1. CDR3 length: 19 residues. V gave up 0 bases and J gave up 5 bases; unmatched junction bases: 16. Per the germline V gene, CDR1 is SGHDN and CDR2 is FVKESK. The CDR3 bases are TGTGCCAGCAGCCAAGATGGTATTTGGACAGGGGAATCAGGGGAGACCCAGTACTTC. Protein product: CASSQDGIWTGESGETQYF.

The gene calls are TRBV15 and TRBJ1-2; D unclear. The CDR3 loop spans 15 amino acids. V lost 3 bases to trimming and J lost 3 bases, with 14 bases between them. The germline V gene has CDR1 LNHNV and CDR2 YYDKDF (reference sequence). CDR3: CATSRETGSYYGYTF. The CDR3 DNA is TGTGCCACCAGCAGGGAGACGGGGTCCTACTATGGCTACACCTTC.

This clone came up once. The V call is TRBV7-8, the J call TRBJ1-1, with 9 bases aligning to TRBD1. V was pared by 5 bases and J by 3 bases, with 4 bases of the junction left unmatched. There are 14 residues in the CDR3. Germline CDR1 SGHVS, CDR2 FQNEAQ. This chain's CDR3 is CASSPDRGDTEAFF. The CDR3 region has the DNA TGTGCCAGCAGCCCGGACAGGGGAGACACTGAAGCTTTCTTT.

The chain couples TRBV19 to TRBJ2-1; the match to TRBD1 covers 9 bases. Germline CDR1 reads LNHDA; CDR2 reads SQIVND (reference sequence). Unmatched junction bases numbered 13, after V lost 5 bases and J lost 8 bases. This CDR3 is 16 amino acids long. The CDR3 reads CASSFQTGTGSDEQFF. In DNA form, the CDR3 reads TGTGCCAGTAGTTTTCAAACCGGGACAGGGTCTGATGAGCAGTTCTTC. The full variable domain, completed using reference TRBV19 and TRBJ2-1, is DGGITQSPKYLFRKEGQNVTLSCEQNLNHDAMYWYRQDPGQGLRLIYYSQIVNDFQKGDIAEGYSVSREKKESFPLTVTSAQKNPTAFYLCASSFQTGTGSDEQFFGPGTRLTVL.

V gene TRBV9 combines with J gene TRBJ2-1, with D possibly TRBD2 on 6 matching bases. V was pared by 3 bases and J by 0 bases, with 13 bases between. The CDR3 runs 16 residues. Germline loops: CDR1 SGDLS, CDR2 YYNGEE. The CDR3, as DNA: TGTGCCAGCAGCGCGGGGACTGCTAGCTCCTACAATGAGCAGTTCTTC. Its translation is CASSAGTASSYNEQFF.

For this clone: The junction differs from germline at one of its ends, possibly a read error. V gene TRBV2 combines with J gene TRBJ2-6, with D perhaps TRBD1 (5 bases). This CDR3 has 16 amino acids. Per germline, CDR1 SNHLY and CDR2 FYNNEI. The CDR3 region has the DNA TGTGCCAGCAGTGAGTCTCGGGCCCCTGGGGCCAACGTGCTGACTTTC. It yields the protein CASSESRAPGANVLTF.

The rearrangement links TRBV5-1 to TRBJ2-7, with TRBD1 as a possible D gene (6 bases). Germline V gene sequence: CDR1 SGHRS, CDR2 YFSETQ. The V end was cut by 4 bases, the J end by 0 bases, with 14 bases between. This CDR3 has 15 amino acids. CDR3 nucleotides: TGCGCCAGCAGCACCCTAAGAGGGGGCTCCTACGAGCAGTACTTC. Amino acids: CASSTLRGGSYEQYF.

Of note for this clone: This sample includes further DNA sequences coding for the same CDR3. In nucleotides, the CDR3 is TGTGCCAGCAGCGTAGGTCAGGGGAGAACAGATACGCAGTATTTT. Translation: CASSVGQGRTDTQYF. The chain employs TRBV9 and TRBJ2-3; possible D gene TRBD1, 6 bases. V was shortened by 0 bases and J by 3 bases, with 11 bases between the two germline ends. The germline CDR1 and CDR2 sequences are SGDLS and YYNGEE. There are 15 residues in the CDR3. The entire variable domain, with the rest obtained from reference TRBV9 and TRBJ2-3, is as follows: DSGVTQTPKHLITATGQRVTLRCSPRSGDLSVYWYQQSLDQGLQFLIQYYNGEERAKGNILERFSAQQFPDLHSELNLSSLELGDSALYFCASSVGQGRTDTQYFGPGTRLTVL.

This clone turned up a few times. This chain links TRBV5-1 with TRBJ1-1; the match to TRBD1 covers 8 bases. This CDR3 region has 14 residues. V was clipped by 5 bases and J by 3 bases; unmatched bases: 6. CDR1 and CDR2 from the germline V gene are SGHRS and YFSETQ. CDR3 region: CASSSGQAYTEAFF. The DNA for the CDR3 is TGCGCCAGCAGTTCGGGACAGGCATACACTGAAGCTTTCTTT.

V and J are TRBV23-1 and TRBJ1-1, with D unclear. TRBV23-1 is labeled an ORF, and its function is uncertain. Trimming removed 0 bases at V and 10 bases at J, with 12 bases between. The CDR3 sequence is 13 residues long. The CDR3 sequence is CASSQSAPYGAFF. Here the CDR3 DNA reads TGCGCCAGCAGTCAATCCGCCCCTTACGGAGCTTTCTTT.

The chain links TRBV12-3 or TRBV12-4 to TRBJ2-1; D is perhaps TRBD2 (5 bases). The V gene lost 6 bases and the J gene lost 10 bases, with 13 bases spanning the gap. This CDR3 region has 12 residues. Written as DNA, the CDR3 is TGTGCCAGCAGAGGAGGTAATCGGGAGCAGTTCTTC. Protein sequence: CASRGGNREQFF.

This clone was counted once. V usage is TRBV7-6 and J usage is TRBJ1-5; D is perhaps TRBD1 (6 bases). The CDR3 extends over 17 amino acids. The ends were cut back, 1 base at V and 4 bases at J, with 17 bases in the middle. Germline CDR1 is SGHVS and CDR2 is FNYEAQ. The CDR3 sequence: CASSLERAGTPNQPQHF. The DNA for the CDR3 is TGTGCCAGCAGCTTAGAAAGGGCCGGGACACCAAATCAGCCCCAGCATTTT.

The chain joins TRBV18 to TRBJ2-5, with TRBD1 matching 8 bases. This CDR3 is built from 14 residues. From germline, CDR1 is KGHSH and CDR2 LQKENI. The junction had 3 bases not matched to a gene; V was cut back by 2 bases and J by 4 bases. As DNA, the CDR3 is TGTGCCAGCTCACCAATCGACAGGGGAGAGACCCAGTACTTC. This gives the protein CASSPIDRGETQYF. The full variable domain, with the rest looked up from reference TRBV18 and TRBJ2-5, is NAGVMQNPRHLVRRRGQEARLRCSPMKGHSHVYWYRQLPEEGLKFMVYLQKENIIDESGMPKERFSAEFPKEGPSILRIQQVVRGDSAAYFCASSPIDRGETQYFGPGTRLLVL.

This clone came up once. This sequence joins TRBV6-5 and TRBJ2-1; 7 bases are a match to TRBD2. V was pared by 7 bases and J by 2 bases, with 5 bases of the junction left unmatched. This CDR3 has 14 residues. CDR1 is MNHEY, CDR2 SVGAGI, per germline. CDR3 bases: TGTGCCAGCACCTCCAGCGGGGCCTACAATGAGCAGTTCTTC. Encoded protein: CASTSSGAYNEQFF.

The chain is built from TRBV5-5 and TRBJ2-3; D possibly corresponds to TRBD2 (5 bases). Germline-derived CDR1 and CDR2 are SGHKS and YYEKEE (reference sequence). CDR3 length: 16 amino acids. V was shortened by 0 bases and J by 6 bases, with 17 bases between the two germline ends. CDR3 nucleotides: TGTGCCAGCAGCTTGGTCCGCCAGGCCACGGGGGATACGCAGTATTTT. Encoded protein: CASSLVRQATGDTQYF.

V usage is TRBV9 and J usage is TRBJ2-7, with TRBD2 as a possible D gene (6 bases). Looked up from germline, CDR1 is SGDLS and CDR2 is YYNGEE. This CDR3 is built from 14 residues. The V end was cut by 1 base, the J end by 1 base, with 9 bases between. The DNA for the CDR3 is TGTGCCAGCAGCGTACTCGGGAGATCCTACGAGCAGTACTTC. Translated: CASSVLGRSYEQYF.

The chain links TRBV6-6 to TRBJ2-5, with D perhaps TRBD2 (5 bases). The CDR3 loop spans 15 amino acids. V was trimmed by 3 bases and J by 5 bases, leaving 16 bases between them. Germline-derived CDR1 and CDR2 are MNHNY and SVGAGI (reference sequence). The CDR3 reads CASSYSALGGETQYF. DNA for the CDR3: TGTGCCAGCAGTTATTCCGCCCTAGGCGGGGAGACCCAGTACTTC.

This clone was seen only a few times. The gene calls are TRBV5-1 and TRBJ2-1; 10 positions match TRBD2. The CDR3 spans 15 residues. V was clipped by 1 base and J by 8 bases; unmatched bases: 6. Germline V lookup: CDR1 SGHRS, CDR2 YFSETQ. The CDR3 loop is CASSLSSGSIHEQFF. Written as DNA, the CDR3 is TGCGCCAGCAGCTTGTCTAGCGGGAGTATCCATGAGCAGTTCTTC.

The rearrangement links TRBV29-1 to TRBJ1-6; 7 bases are a match to TRBD1. Unmatched junction bases numbered 4, after V lost 2 bases and J lost 9 bases. The CDR3 spans 13 residues. Germline values: CDR1 SQVTM, CDR2 ANQGSEA. The CDR3 sequence is CSVERQGVSPLHF. DNA of the CDR3: TGCAGCGTTGAAAGGCAGGGGGTTTCACCCCTCCACTTT.

The chain recombines TRBV7-9 with TRBJ1-1; TRBD1 agrees at 7 bases. V trimming: 5 bases; J trimming: 5 bases; junction bases outside the gene matches: 8. Germline lookup yields CDR1 SEHNR and CDR2 FQNEAQ (reference sequence). The CDR3 covers 14 residues. The CDR3 coding sequence is TGTGCCAGCAGCCCTACAGGGGTCTTAACTGAAGCTTTCTTT. Amino acid sequence: CASSPTGVLTEAFF.

This clone was detected once. This chain uses TRBV11-1 with TRBJ2-7, with 12 bases lining up with TRBD1. Germline V lookup: CDR1 SGHAT, CDR2 FQDESV (reference sequence). CDR3 size: 14 residues. The V segment lost 7 bases and the J segment 4 bases; nucleotides outside the gene matches: 5. In DNA, the CDR3 is TGTGCCAGCACCCCGGGACAGGGGGCTTACGAGCAGTACTTC. This translates into CASTPGQGAYEQYF.